Sequencing of this T cell receptor (beta chain) was carried out in a study of control samples from healthy donors and cancer patients. Germline loops: CDR1 KGHSH, CDR2 LQKENI. The length of the CDR3 is 14 residues. V lost 1 base to trimming and J lost 2 bases, with 9 bases between them. The protocol was immunoSEQ multiplex PCR, while the TCRdb copy is restricted to in-frame clones and leaves out a portion. The repertoire holds 150,000 to 200,000 clones, with 91% as singletons. This clone was observed a handful of times. The receptor was isolated from a woman aged 25-40 years in good health. Sequenced input: blood. J is TRBJ2-7 and V is TRBV18; TRBD1 is a possible D gene (6 bases). CDR3 protein: CASSPLDRTYEQYF. The CDR3, as DNA: TGTGCCAGCTCACCACTGGACAGAACCTACGAGCAGTACTTC.